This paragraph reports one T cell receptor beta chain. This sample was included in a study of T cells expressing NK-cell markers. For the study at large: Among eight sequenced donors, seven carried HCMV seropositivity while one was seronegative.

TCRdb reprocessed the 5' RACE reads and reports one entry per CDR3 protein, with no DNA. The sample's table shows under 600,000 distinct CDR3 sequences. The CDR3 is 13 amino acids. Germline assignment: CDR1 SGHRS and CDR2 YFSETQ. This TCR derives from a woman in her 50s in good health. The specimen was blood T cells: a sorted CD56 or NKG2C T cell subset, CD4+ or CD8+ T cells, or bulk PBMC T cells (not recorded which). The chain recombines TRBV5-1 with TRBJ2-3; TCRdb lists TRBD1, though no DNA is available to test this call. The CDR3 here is CASSAGGVFTQYF.